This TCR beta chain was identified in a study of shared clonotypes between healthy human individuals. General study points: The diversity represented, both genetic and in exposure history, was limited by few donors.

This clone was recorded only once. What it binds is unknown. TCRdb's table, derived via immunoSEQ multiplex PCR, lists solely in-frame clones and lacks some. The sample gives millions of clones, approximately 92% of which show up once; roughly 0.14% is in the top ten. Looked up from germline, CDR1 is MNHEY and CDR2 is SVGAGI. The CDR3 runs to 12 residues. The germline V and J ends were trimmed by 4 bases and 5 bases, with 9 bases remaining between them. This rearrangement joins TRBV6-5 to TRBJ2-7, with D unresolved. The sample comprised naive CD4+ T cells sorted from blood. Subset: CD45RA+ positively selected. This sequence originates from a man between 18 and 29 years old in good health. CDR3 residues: CASSSPPNEQYF. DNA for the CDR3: TGTGCCAGCAGTTCCCCCCCGAACGAGCAGTACTTC.